Shown below are 27 T cell receptor beta chains from a single sample sequenced in a study of cytomegalovirus exposure and HLA in healthy donors. PCR primers comprised 60 Vbeta and 13 Jbeta primers. Assay: immunoSEQ multiplex PCR; the TCRdb copy retains only in-frame clones and omits some. The sample has approximately 210,000 clones, around 83% seen once. Sequenced material: PBMCs. The receptors stem from a woman aged 50 to 60 in good health and CMV-seropositive.

The chain joins TRBV5-1 to TRBJ2-7; 7 nucleotides agree with TRBD1. This CDR3 region has 13 residues. The germline CDR1 and CDR2 sequences are SGHRS and YFSETQ. After removal of 4 bases from V and 2 bases from J, the junction contained 3 bases not matched to a gene. The CDR3 spells CASSIGGAYEQYF. The CDR3, as DNA: TGCGCCAGCAGCATAGGGGGCGCCTACGAGCAGTACTTC.

The rearrangement joins TRBV18 to TRBJ1-3, with D possibly TRBD1 on 5 matching bases. The germline CDR1 and CDR2 sequences are KGHSH and LQKENI. This CDR3 contains 17 residues. V was cut by 2 bases and J by 0 bases, with 14 bases left in between. CDR3 nucleotides: TGTGCCAGCTCACCAGGAGGGGCCTCAGACTCTGGAAACACCATATATTTT. This sequence encodes CASSPGGASDSGNTIYF.

V is TRBV30 and J is TRBJ1-1, with D hard to call. The germline V gene encodes CDR1 GTSNPN and CDR2 SVGIG (reference sequence). V lost 2 bases and J lost 1, with 14 bases in between. The CDR3 extends over 15 amino acids. The CDR3 protein is CAWSLSLGGNTEAFF. CDR3 coding DNA: TGTGCCTGGAGTCTATCCCTGGGAGGGAACACTGAAGCTTTCTTT. Full variable domain (missing parts from reference TRBV30 and TRBJ1-1): SQTIHQWPATLVQPVGSPLSLECTVEGTSNPNLYWYRQAAGRGLQLLFYSVGIGQISSEVPQNLSASRPQDRQFILSSKKLLLSDSGFYLCAWSLSLGGNTEAFFGQGTRLTVV.

The rearrangement uses TRBV7-2 and TRBJ2-5; D might be TRBD2 (5 bases). This CDR3 spans 15 amino acids. The germline V gene encodes CDR1 SGHTA and CDR2 FQGNSA. Trimming shortened V by 1 base and J by 5 bases, and 14 bases separated the two germline ends. CDR3 in amino acids: CASSLGRYEGETQYF. DNA for the CDR3: TGTGCCAGCAGCTTAGGACGGTACGAGGGCGAGACCCAGTACTTC.

Concerning this clone itself: Because the CDR3 is missing its conserved closing phenylalanine or tryptophan, this is likely a read error. The DNA is omitted, as the CDR3 cannot be located on it reliably, and the CDR3 follows TCRdb's listing. CDR3 amino acids: CASSSFGGTGTTL. This rearrangement joins TRBV28 to TRBJ1-1; the DNA was not used to check the table's D call, TRBD1. Inclusive of both ends, the CDR3 amounts to 13 amino acids. The germline gives CDR1 MDHEN, CDR2 SYDVKM.

V is TRBV6-5 and J is TRBJ1-5; D not resolved. Trimming cost V 2 bases and J 5 bases, with 10 bases left between them. The length of the CDR3 is 14 residues. Germline CDR1 is MNHEY and CDR2 is SVGAGI. CDR3 nucleotide sequence: TGTGCCAGCAGTTACGGCCGGAGGTATCAGCCCCAGCATTTT. Amino acids: CASSYGRRYQPQHF.

The chain is built from TRBV19 and TRBJ1-5, with 8 nucleotides matching TRBD1. V lost 7 bases to trimming and J lost 5 bases; unmatched junction nucleotides: 10. The CDR3 covers 15 residues. CDR1 is LNHDA and CDR2 is SQIVND in the germline V gene (reference sequence). The CDR3 sequence is CASNPPGDRHQPQHF. The CDR3 nucleotides are TGTGCCAGTAACCCCCCTGGGGACAGGCATCAGCCCCAGCATTTT. The complete variable domain, with remaining parts taken from reference TRBV19 and TRBJ1-5, reads DGGITQSPKYLFRKEGQNVTLSCEQNLNHDAMYWYRQDPGQGLRLIYYSQIVNDFQKGDIAEGYSVSREKKESFPLTVTSAQKNPTAFYLCASNPPGDRHQPQHFGDGTRLSIL.

The table lists this clone with a few counts. The chain combines TRBV27 with TRBJ1-6, with D tentatively TRBD1 (5 bases). Germline CDR1 reads MNHEY; CDR2 reads SMNVEV (reference sequence). V lost 4 bases, J lost 7 bases, and 14 bases lay in between. CDR3 size: 15 residues. The CDR3 nucleotides are TGTGCCAGCAGTTCTCGAGGCGGGACCAATTCACCCCTCCACTTT. Its translation is CASSSRGGTNSPLHF.

The chain carries TRBV6-6 and TRBJ1-2, with a possible D match to TRBD1 (5 bases). This CDR3 is built from 14 residues. The ends were cut back, 11 bases at V and 0 bases at J, with 16 bases in the middle. Germline V gene sequence: CDR1 MNHNY, CDR2 SVGAGI (reference sequence). The CDR3 coding sequence is TGTGCCGGCACCGGGAGGGGCACTAACTATGGCTACACCTTC. The encoded protein is CAGTGRGTNYGYTF.

This clone has a single count. The rearrangement uses TRBV7-9 and TRBJ2-2; no clear D gene. Germline CDR1 reads SEHNR; CDR2 reads FQNEAQ (reference sequence). The CDR3 has 13 amino acids. Trimming removed 1 base at V and 6 bases at J, with 6 bases between. CDR3 sequence reads: CASSLGSPGELFF. Here the CDR3 DNA reads TGTGCCAGCAGCTTAGGCAGTCCCGGGGAGCTGTTTTTT.

This sequence joins TRBV7-9 and TRBJ1-1, with 9 bases fitting TRBD1. V lost 5 bases, J lost 3 bases, and 10 bases stayed unmatched. The germline CDR1 and CDR2 sequences are SEHNR and FQNEAQ (reference sequence). The CDR3 length is 16 residues. As DNA, the CDR3 is TGTGCCAGCAGCGAATCACAGGGGGCGGTGGACACTGAAGCTTTCTTT. It is translated as CASSESQGAVDTEAFF.

The genes are TRBV7-3 and TRBJ1-2; 10 bases fit TRBD1. V dropped 5 bases and J dropped 8; count of bases not matched to a gene: 8. Germline V CDR1 and CDR2: SGHTA, FQGTGA. The CDR3 loop spans 14 amino acids. CDR3 residues: CASSPTGTGEGYTF. The CDR3 DNA is TGTGCCAGCAGCCCCACTGGGACAGGGGAAGGCTACACCTTC.

V and J are TRBV7-2 and TRBJ2-5; no clear D gene. With 1 base removed from V and 5 bases from J, the gap between germline ends came to 5 bases. CDR3 size: 12 residues. In germline, CDR1 is SGHTA, CDR2 FQGNSA. The CDR3 region has the DNA TGTGCCAGCAGCTTAGTTATCGAGACCCAGTACTTC. It codes for CASSLVIETQYF.

This clone was recorded only once. The chain uses TRBV5-5 and TRBJ1-3; unclear D gene. This CDR3 comprises 17 residues. Germline values: CDR1 SGHKS, CDR2 YYEKEE (reference sequence). The V end was cut by 2 bases, the J end by 0 bases, with 15 bases between. CDR3 nucleotide sequence: TGTGCCAGCAGCTTTCGCCCAACTTCGAACTCTGGAAACACCATATATTTT. It specifies CASSFRPTSNSGNTIYF. The whole variable domain, filled in from reference TRBV5-5 and TRBJ1-3, reads DAGVTQSPTHLIKTRGQQVTLRCSPISGHKSVSWYQQVLGQGPQFIFQYYEKEERGRGNFPDRFSARQFPNYSSELNVNALLLGDSALYLCASSFRPTSNSGNTIYFGEGSWLTVV.

The gene calls are TRBV6-1 and TRBJ1-2; TRBD1 might be the D (5 bases). The V gene's germline CDR1 is MNHNS and CDR2 SASEGT. The CDR3 runs 14 residues. Between the trimmed V and J ends, which lost 10 bases and 4 bases, there was a span of 19 bases. CDR3 residues: CATRPGVSGYGYTF. CDR3 sequence (DNA): TGTGCCACCCGCCCGGGGGTGAGCGGCTATGGCTACACCTTC.

In this sample, this clone turned up once. This sequence joins TRBV4-2 and TRBJ2-1; perhaps TRBD1 as D (6 bases). The V end lost 0 bases, the J end lost 6 bases, and 21 bases lay between the germline ends. Germline CDR1 reads LGHNA; CDR2 reads YNFKEQ. The CDR3 extends over 18 amino acids. CDR3 region: CASSQERARTAKSNEQFF. The CDR3 nucleotides read TGTGCCAGCAGCCAAGAAAGGGCCAGGACAGCGAAGTCCAATGAGCAGTTCTTC.

This clone came up once. This sequence joins TRBV5-1 and TRBJ1-4; the D gene is possibly TRBD1 (6 bases). V shed 4 bases and J shed 8 bases, with 21 bases lying between them. Looked up from germline, CDR1 is SGHRS and CDR2 is YFSETQ. This CDR3 spans 16 amino acids. The CDR3 DNA reads TGCGCCAGCAGCCCCACGGGCACAGGGACCAACGAAAAACTGTTTTTT. Amino acid sequence: CASSPTGTGTNEKLFF. Variable domain in full (rest from reference TRBV5-1 and TRBJ1-4): KAGVTQTPRYLIKTRGQQVTLSCSPISGHRSVSWYQQTPGQGLQFLFEYFSETQRNKGNFPGRFSGRQFSNSRSEMNVSTLELGDSALYLCASSPTGTGTNEKLFFGSGTQLSVL.

This chain connects TRBV5-1 to TRBJ2-1, with unresolved D. Trimming shortened V by 1 base and J by 6 bases, and 14 bases separated the two germline ends. Germline assignment: CDR1 SGHRS and CDR2 YFSETQ. The CDR3 extends over 15 amino acids. In nucleotides, the CDR3 is TGCGCCAGCAGCTTGTTGGCAGTTCGTACCAATGAGCAGTTCTTC. Protein sequence: CASSLLAVRTNEQFF.

The gene calls are TRBV5-1 and TRBJ2-5; 12 bases are shared with TRBD2. The germline V gene encodes CDR1 SGHRS and CDR2 YFSETQ. This CDR3 has 14 amino acids. With V trimmed by 7 bases and J by 0 bases, 1 base remained unmatched. The chain's CDR3 is CASRLAGDQETQYF. The CDR3 bases are TGCGCCAGCCGACTAGCGGGGGACCAAGAGACCCAGTACTTC.

This clone was observed a single time. V usage is TRBV29-1 and J usage is TRBJ2-2; 7 bases align to TRBD1. The CDR3 totals 14 residues. The germline V gene encodes CDR1 SQVTM and CDR2 ANQGSEA. V shed 4 bases, J shed 0 bases, and the junction held 2 bases outside the gene matches. Here the CDR3 DNA reads TGCAGCGTTGTTGGACAGGCGAACACCGGGGAGCTGTTTTTT. Its translation: CSVVGQANTGELFF.

This chain links TRBV6-4 with TRBJ1-1; D possibly corresponds to TRBD1 (5 bases). The germline V gene encodes CDR1 MRHNA and CDR2 SNTAGT. There are 13 residues in the CDR3. The V end was cut by 2 bases, the J end by 5 bases, with 9 bases between. CDR3 protein: CASSDRGTTEAFF. The CDR3 DNA reads as TGTGCCAGCAGTGACAGGGGAACAACTGAAGCTTTCTTT.

The chain recombines TRBV11-2 with TRBJ2-2; unclear D gene. The CDR3 contains 12 residues. V lost 1 base and J lost 11, with 8 bases in between. Germline V lookup: CDR1 SGHAT, CDR2 FQNNGV. CDR3 coding DNA: TGTGCCAGCAGCTTAGGAGTGTATGAGCTGTTTTTT. Amino acids: CASSLGVYELFF.

The chain carries TRBV5-1 and TRBJ1-1; no reliable D call. Germline CDR1 and CDR2: SGHRS and YFSETQ. Trimming took off 1 base at V and 3 bases at J, with 10 bases between the two ends. This CDR3 contains 14 residues. CDR3 protein: CASSLPPRYTEAFF. DNA of the CDR3: TGCGCCAGCAGCTTGCCTCCCAGGTACACTGAAGCTTTCTTT. Combining the CDR3 with reference TRBV5-1 and TRBJ1-1 gives the whole variable domain KAGVTQTPRYLIKTRGQQVTLSCSPISGHRSVSWYQQTPGQGLQFLFEYFSETQRNKGNFPGRFSGRQFSNSRSEMNVSTLELGDSALYLCASSLPPRYTEAFFGQGTRLTVV.

The chain has TRBV7-8 and TRBJ2-5; TRBD2 matches at 9 bases. The CDR3 spans 13 residues. Per germline, CDR1 SGHVS and CDR2 FQNEAQ. The V segment lost 5 bases and the J segment 5 bases; nucleotides outside the gene matches: 3. CDR3 amino acids: CASSPAGGETQYF. In DNA, the CDR3 is TGTGCCAGCAGCCCGGCGGGGGGGGAGACCCAGTACTTC.

The chain recombines TRBV4-2 with TRBJ2-7, with D perhaps TRBD2 (6 bases). The V gene's germline CDR1 is LGHNA and CDR2 YNFKEQ. V lost 1 base to trimming and J lost 5 bases, with 15 bases between them. The CDR3 contains 15 residues. The CDR3 here is CASSQVVTRPNEQYF. As DNA, the CDR3 is TGTGCCAGCAGCCAAGTTGTGACTAGGCCCAACGAGCAGTACTTC.

The V gene is TRBV15, the J gene TRBJ2-2; no clear D gene. The CDR3 covers 13 residues. Germline V gene data show CDR1 as LNHNV and CDR2 as YYDKDF (reference sequence). The V and J ends lost 6 bases and 3 bases respectively, with 8 bases between them. The CDR3 is CATSPQYTGELFF. In DNA form, the CDR3 reads TGTGCCACCAGTCCACAGTACACCGGGGAGCTGTTTTTT.

This chain uses TRBV25-1 with TRBJ2-2; weak D call: TRBD2 (5 bases). This CDR3 comprises 13 residues. Trimming removed 4 bases from V and 9 bases from J, with 12 bases in between. Germline CDR1 reads MGHDK; CDR2 reads SYGVNS. The chain's CDR3 is CASSGYLARELFF. The CDR3 nucleotides read TGTGCCAGCAGTGGGTACCTAGCAAGGGAGCTGTTTTTT. Filled out from reference TRBV25-1 and TRBJ2-2, the complete variable domain reads EADIYQTPRYLVIGTGKKITLECSQTMGHDKMYWYQQDPGMELHLIHYSYGVNSTEKGDLSSESTVSRIRTEHFPLTLESARPSHTSQYLCASSGYLARELFFGEGSRLTVL.